This entry lists 13 T cell receptor beta chains sequenced from one sample in a study of identical twins. TCRdb called the 5' RACE reads again in MiXCR, with one record for every CDR3 protein. The repertoire has around 690,000 distinct CDR3 sequences, 21% of them found once; the top ten carry roughly 4.3%. This same sample was also taken into another study, of T cells expressing NK-cell markers.

Sequencing input: PBMCs. These receptors all stem from a woman under 30 in good health.

The rearrangement uses TRBV6-2 or TRBV6-3 and TRBJ2-2; no clear D. The V gene's germline CDR1 is MNHEY and CDR2 SVGEGT. This CDR3 is built from 16 residues. V lost 0 bases to trimming and J lost 6 bases, with 14 bases between them. CDR3 in amino acids: CASSYSRQETSGELFF. DNA for the CDR3: TGTGCCAGCAGTTACTCGAGGCAGGAGACCTCCGGGGAGCTGTTTTTT.

The CDR3 region is CASSRDSYTEAFF. The CDR3 DNA reads TGCGCCAGCAGCAGGGACAGCTACACTGAAGCTTTCTTT. The genes are TRBV5-1 and TRBJ1-1, with 7 nucleotides matching TRBD1. Germline CDR1 is SGHRS and CDR2 is YFSETQ. With V trimmed by 4 bases and J by 3 bases, 3 bases remained unmatched. The CDR3 is made up of 13 amino acids. Filled out from reference TRBV5-1 and TRBJ1-1, the complete variable domain reads KAGVTQTPRYLIKTRGQQVTLSCSPISGHRSVSWYQQTPGQGLQFLFEYFSETQRNKGNFPGRFSGRQFSNSRSEMNVSTLELGDSALYLCASSRDSYTEAFFGQGTRLTVV.

This clonotype was detected a few times. The chain has TRBV7-2 and TRBJ2-7; no reliable D call. V shed 1 base and J shed 4 bases, with 11 bases lying between them. The CDR3 has 14 amino acids. In germline, CDR1 is SGHTA, CDR2 FQGNSA. The CDR3 region has the DNA TGTGCCAGCAGCTTAGACTTATTACCTTACGAGCAGTACTTC. Translated, it gives CASSLDLLPYEQYF. The variable domain in full, with the rest retrieved from reference TRBV7-2 and TRBJ2-7, is GAGVSQSPSNKVTEKGKDVELRCDPISGHTALYWYRQSLGQGLEFLIYFQGNSAPDKSGLPSDRFSAERTGGSVSTLTIQRTQQEDSAVYLCASSLDLLPYEQYFGPGTRLTVT.

This clonotype came up a few times. The rearrangement uses TRBV9 and TRBJ2-2; D gene unclear. CDR3 length: 14 residues. Germline lookup yields CDR1 SGDLS and CDR2 YYNGEE. V lost 0 bases to trimming and J lost 6 bases, with 9 bases between them. This CDR3 reads CASSVGGGPGELFF. In nucleotides, the CDR3 is TGTGCCAGCAGCGTAGGAGGCGGACCCGGGGAGCTGTTTTTT.

This clonotype showed up just a few times. The chain links TRBV6-1 to TRBJ2-1; D unclear. The CDR3 totals 13 residues. Germline V gene data show CDR1 as MNHNS and CDR2 as SASEGT. V was pared by 1 base and J by 7 bases, with 8 bases between. As DNA, the CDR3 is TGTGCCAGCAGTGAAGAAGAGGTAAATGAGCAGTTCTTC. This gives the protein CASSEEEVNEQFF.

This sequence joins TRBV25-1 and TRBJ2-1; the match to TRBD2 covers 13 bases. V dropped 6 bases and J dropped 7; count of bases not matched to a gene: 15. The CDR3 is 18 residues long. In germline, CDR1 is MGHDK, CDR2 SYGVNS. DNA for the CDR3: TGTGCCAGCAGGATCCCTCCGAGGACTAGCGGGGGATGGAATGAGCAGTTCTTC. Its translation: CASRIPPRTSGGWNEQFF.

The CDR3 DNA sequence: TGCGCCAGCAGCTTCCTCGGGACAGAAGAGACCCAGTACTTC. Translated, it gives CASSFLGTEETQYF. The chain links TRBV5-1 to TRBJ2-5; 7 bases are a match to TRBD1. Germline CDR1 reads SGHRS; CDR2 reads YFSETQ. Unmatched junction bases numbered 4, after V lost 2 bases and J lost 3 bases. The CDR3 runs to 14 residues.

In its sample, this clonotype was seen many times. V and J are TRBV10-1 and TRBJ2-5; D is perhaps TRBD2 (5 bases). From germline, CDR1 is WNHNN and CDR2 SYGVQD (reference sequence). Trimming stripped 2 bases from V and 4 bases from J, with 8 bases between. The CDR3 contains 13 residues. The CDR3: CASSEVEGETQYF. CDR3 coding DNA: TGCGCCAGCAGTGAGGTAGAGGGAGAGACCCAGTACTTC.

This clonotype was found many times. The rearrangement joins TRBV10-3 to TRBJ2-3, with D perhaps being TRBD1 or TRBD2 (5 bases each). CDR1 is ENHRY and CDR2 is SYGVKD in the germline V gene. Trimming left V 8 bases short and J 2 bases short, with 11 bases between. The CDR3 runs to 13 residues. CDR3 region: CAIGTENTDTQYF. CDR3 DNA sequence: TGTGCCATCGGGACGGAAAACACAGATACGCAGTATTTT.

Only a few counts were recorded for this clonotype. The genes are TRBV20-1 and TRBJ2-1; D might be TRBD2 (6 bases). The V gene lost 6 bases and the J gene lost 12 bases, with 12 bases spanning the gap. Germline-derived CDR1 and CDR2 are DFQATT and SNEGSKA (reference sequence). This CDR3 region has 10 residues. CDR3 sequence: CSARREGQFF. CDR3 nucleotide sequence: TGCAGTGCAAGGCGGGAAGGGCAGTTCTTC.

The chain has TRBV20-1 and TRBJ2-7; either TRBD1 or TRBD2 may supply D (6 bases each). From germline, CDR1 is DFQATT and CDR2 SNEGSKA (reference sequence). V lost 3 bases and J 11 bases, leaving 14 bases between the germline ends. CDR3 size: 11 residues. CDR3 coding DNA: TGCAGTGCTAGGGAGGGTAGACAGGAGTACTTC. As protein: CSAREGRQEYF.

The rearrangement uses TRBV6-5 and TRBJ2-1, with D hard to call. The CDR3 contains 15 residues. Trimming shortened V by 0 bases and J by 5 bases, and 11 bases separated the two germline ends. Germline V gene sequence: CDR1 MNHEY, CDR2 SVGAGI. The chain's CDR3 is CASSYSSGPDNEQFF. The CDR3 DNA reads as TGTGCCAGCAGTTACTCGTCGGGCCCGGACAATGAGCAGTTCTTC.

This clonotype was seen more than once but under ten times. The chain joins TRBV5-1 to TRBJ2-5; weak D call: TRBD2 (5 bases). The CDR3 totals 14 residues. Germline CDR1 and CDR2: SGHRS and YFSETQ. V lost 4 bases, J lost 1 base, and 11 bases lay in between. The CDR3 loop is CASSPGNLQETQYF. DNA of the CDR3: TGCGCCAGCAGCCCGGGAAACCTCCAAGAGACCCAGTACTTC. Looking up the rest from reference TRBV5-1 and TRBJ2-5 gives the full variable domain: KAGVTQTPRYLIKTRGQQVTLSCSPISGHRSVSWYQQTPGQGLQFLFEYFSETQRNKGNFPGRFSGRQFSNSRSEMNVSTLELGDSALYLCASSPGNLQETQYFGPGTRLLVL.